This TCR beta chain was observed in a study of CD8+ T cells in alopecia areata (dated by TCRdb to 2016 to 2019). Some background on the complete study: The treated patients, all with moderate-to-severe alopecia areata, were enrolled in an open-label pilot trial of oral tofacitinib given at 5 to 10 mg twice daily. Tofacitinib-treated patients had biopsies at baseline and at 4 and 24 weeks of treatment, with a later scalp biopsy in several patients. TCRbeta CDR3 regions were amplified by immunoSEQ multiplex PCR with 35 Vbeta forward and 13 Jbeta reverse primers. Disease severity in treated patients was measured with the SALT score, which quantifies the percentage of affected scalp surface area. RNA was extracted with the PAXgene miRNA kit for fixed scalp, the miRNeasy kit for PBMCs, and the RNeasy kit for mouse skin. Clonality in the scalp was compared among normal scalp (n=4), patchy alopecia areata scalp (n=8), and alopecia totalis/universalis scalp (n=8). On the human side, TCRbeta sequencing was run on scalp tissue and on sorted CD4+ and CD8+ peripheral blood T cells from healthy controls and from alopecia areata patients with either patchy or totalis/universalis disease. The study used high-throughput TCRbeta sequencing to examine T cell clonal expansion in alopecia areata, in both the C3H/HeJ mouse model and human patients. Tofacitinib was administered for 6 to 18 months, and 6 months of follow-up off drug were then conducted to assess delayed response and recurrence. The paper's findings and limits, for the study overall: Higher clonality and more expanded CD8+ clones were observed in lesional scalp than in normal scalp, particularly in alopecia totalis/universalis, a finding suggestive of antigenic drive. The treated cohort was small, with a single nonresponder, so links between baseline CD8+ expansion and response need larger studies. Many expanded lesional clones persisted in scalp and blood during tofacitinib treatment, which may partly explain relapse after stopping treatment. Scalp clonality and the number of expanded CD8+ clones among the top 100 scalp clones were significantly decreased by tofacitinib. Scalp TCR repertoire analysis is complicated because resident alphabeta T cells in normal human skin are also sequenced, whereas mouse skin is dominated by gammadelta T cells. TCR sequences shared between patients were less clear than in mice, possibly partly because of HLA diversity in the patient population.

The library was built by means of the immunoSEQ multiplex PCR assay. To provide template for TCR sequencing, every sample had RNA extracted and reverse transcribed into cDNA. First-strand cDNA was synthesized with SuperScript III using a 2:1 mix of oligo-dT and random hexamers. A synthetic immune receptor repertoire was used to assess amplification bias, and residual bias was removed computationally. Turning to the authors' computational methods: Raw reads were preprocessed to remove errors, and CDR3 was defined by IMGT conventions from the conserved cysteine to phenylalanine. Clonality was computed by normalizing Shannon entropy by log2 of the number of productive unique TCRs and subtracting the result from 1. Whether each scalp clone was CD4 or CD8 was inferred by checking scalp TCRbeta sequences against the CD4 and CD8 repertoires from sorted blood. TCRdb took this table from immuneACCESS and kept in-frame rearrangements with V and J called. Such tables lack part of the clones; where checked against another copy, unresolved V genes explain under half of the gap, and the rest is unexplained. For V, J and clone size, that table is used; D and trimming come from the DNA. The sample table records about 210,000 clones; around 66% of these occur just once. The ten largest account for around 4% of the sample.

CDR1 and CDR2, looked up from the germline V gene, are SGHTA and FQGNSA. Between the V and J ends, shortened by 5 bases and 6 bases respectively, the junction contains 15 bases. From the cysteine up to the phenylalanine, the CDR3 has a length of 14 residues. Only the CDR3 portion is preserved as DNA: 42 bases, with reading frame beginning at the first base. The time point label, as the study defines it: around 28 days on oral tofacitinib. The sample's treatment or condition label, in plain terms: oral pan-JAK inhibitor, 5-10 mg twice daily. Lesional scalp punch biopsies and peripheral blood were obtained from alopecia areata patients. PBMCs were separated by density centrifugation and stained for CD3, CD4 and CD8, after which CD4+ and CD8+ T cells were sorted on a FACSAria. Details on this clone: Which antigen it targets is not known. Base qualities are not recorded, but no much larger clone differs from it by a single base.

Sequenced here: CD4+ T cells sorted from blood, sampled at week 4, from a patient treated with tofacitinib. Recombination connected TRBV7-2 to TRBJ2-3; the D segment could be TRBD1, given 8 matching bases. This receptor was obtained from a human donor with alopecia areata. In nucleotide form, the sequence is TGTGCCAGCAGCCTCGGACAGGGAGGGGATACGCAGTATTTT. This yields the protein CASSLGQGGDTQYF.